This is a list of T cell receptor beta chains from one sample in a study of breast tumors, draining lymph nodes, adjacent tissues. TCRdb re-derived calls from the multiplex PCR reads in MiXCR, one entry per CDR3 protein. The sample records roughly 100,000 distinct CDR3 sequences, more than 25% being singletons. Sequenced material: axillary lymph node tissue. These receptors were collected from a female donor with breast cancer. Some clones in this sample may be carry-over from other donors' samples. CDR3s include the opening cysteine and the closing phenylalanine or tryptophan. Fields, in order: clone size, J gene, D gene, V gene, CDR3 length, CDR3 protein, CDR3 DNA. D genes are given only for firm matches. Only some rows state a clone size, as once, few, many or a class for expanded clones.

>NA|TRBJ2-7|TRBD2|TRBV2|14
CASSRERGEIEQYF
TGTGCTAGCAGTCGGGAGCGGGGGGAAATCGAGCAGTACTTC
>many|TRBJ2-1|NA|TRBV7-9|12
CASSLPGSAEFF
TGTGCCAGCAGCTTACCGGGGTCGGCGGAGTTCTTC
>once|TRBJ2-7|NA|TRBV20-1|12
CSARDAAYEQYF
TGCAGTGCTAGAGATGCCGCCTACGAGCAGTACTTC
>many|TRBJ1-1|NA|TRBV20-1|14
CSALGQGADTEAFF
TGCAGTGCCTTGGGGCAGGGTGCGGACACTGAAGCTTTCTTT
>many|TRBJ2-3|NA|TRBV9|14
CASSLRGSTDTQYF
TGTGCCAGCAGCTTACGGGGAAGCACAGATACGCAGTATTTT
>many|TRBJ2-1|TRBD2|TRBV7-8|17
CASSSRTSGKTTSEQFF
TGTGCCAGCAGCTCCCGGACTAGCGGGAAGACTACAAGTGAGCAGTTCTTC
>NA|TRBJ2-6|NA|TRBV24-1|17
CATSDAGTGSGANVLTF
TGTGCCACCAGTGATGCCGGGACCGGCTCTGGGGCCAACGTCCTGACTTTC
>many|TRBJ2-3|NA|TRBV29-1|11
CSVVRADTQYF
TGCAGCGTTGTGAGAGCAGATACGCAGTATTTT
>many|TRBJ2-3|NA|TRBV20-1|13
CSAYDGATDTQYF
TGCAGTGCTTACGATGGGGCGACAGATACGCAGTATTTT
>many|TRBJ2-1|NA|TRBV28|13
CASSLNSYNEQFF
TGTGCCAGCAGTTTAAACTCCTACAATGAGCAGTTCTTC
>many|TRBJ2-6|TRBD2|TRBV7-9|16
CASSFSGGTGANVLTF
TGTGCCAGCAGCTTTTCGGGGGGAACTGGGGCCAACGTCCTGACTTTC
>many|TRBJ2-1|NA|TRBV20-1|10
CSARGEPQFF
TGCAGTGCTAGGGGGGAACCTCAGTTCTTC
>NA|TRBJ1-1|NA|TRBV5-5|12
CASSWRYTEAFF
TGTGCCAGCAGCTGGCGTTACACTGAAGCTTTCTTT
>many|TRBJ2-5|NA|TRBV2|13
CASISEGWETQYF
TGTGCCAGCATATCTGAGGGTTGGGAGACCCAGTACTTC
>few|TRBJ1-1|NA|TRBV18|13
CASSPNRDSEAFF
TGTGCCAGCTCGCCGAACAGGGACTCTGAAGCTTTCTTT
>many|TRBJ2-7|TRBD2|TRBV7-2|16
CASSRGLAGWAYEQYF
TGTGCCAGCAGCCGGGGACTAGCGGGGTGGGCCTACGAGCAGTACTTC
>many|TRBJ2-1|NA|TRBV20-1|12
CSAPRPYNEQFF
TGCAGTGCTCCTCGCCCCTACAATGAGCAGTTCTTC
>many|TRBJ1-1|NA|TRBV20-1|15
CSAWGQRVMNTEAFF
TGCAGTGCCTGGGGACAACGGGTCATGAACACTGAAGCTTTCTTT
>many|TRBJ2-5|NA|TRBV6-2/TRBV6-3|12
CASTRGLETQYF
TGTGCCAGCACCCGGGGCTTGGAGACCCAGTACTTC
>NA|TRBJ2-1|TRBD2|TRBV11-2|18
CASSLLPSGRYSYNEQFF
TGTGCCAGCAGCTTATTACCTAGCGGGAGGTACTCCTACAATGAGCAGTTCTTC
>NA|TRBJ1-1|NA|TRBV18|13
CASSLETSTEAFF
TGTGCCAGCTCACTAGAGACGAGCACTGAAGCTTTCTTT
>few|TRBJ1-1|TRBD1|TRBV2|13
CASEGTGSAEAFF
TGTGCCAGCGAGGGGACAGGGAGCGCTGAAGCTTTCTTT
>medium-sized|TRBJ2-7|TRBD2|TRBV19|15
CASSLVNSGIAEQYF
TGTGCCAGTAGTTTGGTTAATAGCGGGATTGCCGAGCAGTACTTC
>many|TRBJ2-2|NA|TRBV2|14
CASSVAGATGELFF
TGTGCCAGCAGTGTCGCGGGGGCCACCGGGGAGCTGTTTTTT
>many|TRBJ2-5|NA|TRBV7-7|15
CASSPQPGARETQYF
TGTGCTAGCAGCCCCCAGCCCGGGGCCCGGGAGACCCAGTACTTC
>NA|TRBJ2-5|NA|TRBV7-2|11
CASGYKETRYF
TGTGCCAGCGGCTATAAAGAGACCCGGTACTTC
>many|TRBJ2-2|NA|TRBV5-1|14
CASSLGTNTGELFF
TGCGCCAGCAGCTTAGGGACCAACACCGGGGAGCTGTTTTTT
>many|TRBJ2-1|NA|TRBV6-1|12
CATADSYNEQFF
TGTGCCACCGCGGACTCATACAATGAGCAGTTCTTC
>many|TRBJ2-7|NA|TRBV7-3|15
CASSPNPGASYEQYF
TGTGCCAGCAGCCCAAATCCAGGAGCCTCCTACGAGCAGTACTTC
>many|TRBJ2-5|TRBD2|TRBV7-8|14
CASTRGGLVETQYF
TGTGCCAGCACCCGGGGGGGACTAGTAGAGACCCAGTACTTC
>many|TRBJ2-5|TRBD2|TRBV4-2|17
CASSLDGLATFVETQYF
TGTGCCAGCAGCCTCGACGGACTAGCCACCTTCGTAGAGACCCAGTACTTC
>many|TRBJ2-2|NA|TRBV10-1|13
CASSANRLGELFF
TGCGCCAGCAGTGCGAACCGACTCGGGGAGCTGTTTTTT
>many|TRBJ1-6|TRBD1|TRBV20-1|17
CSARDRTGGAYNSPLHF
TGCAGTGCTAGAGATCGTACAGGGGGCGCCTATAATTCACCCCTCCACTTT
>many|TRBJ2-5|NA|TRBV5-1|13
CASSLDVQETQYF
TGCGCCAGCAGCTTGGACGTTCAAGAGACCCAGTACTTC
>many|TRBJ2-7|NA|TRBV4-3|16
CASSQESQGRTYEQYF
TGCGCCAGCAGCCAAGAGAGCCAGGGGAGGACCTACGAGCAGTACTTC
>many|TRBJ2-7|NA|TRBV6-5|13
CASIRQVPYEQYF
TGTGCCAGTATTAGGCAGGTACCCTACGAGCAGTACTTC
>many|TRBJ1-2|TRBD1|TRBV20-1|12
CSVLTGDDGYTF
TGCAGTGTCTTGACAGGGGACGATGGCTACACCTTC
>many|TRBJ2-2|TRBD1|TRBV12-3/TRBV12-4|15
CASRGQGVDTGELFF
TGTGCCAGCAGGGGACAGGGGGTAGACACCGGGGAGCTGTTTTTT
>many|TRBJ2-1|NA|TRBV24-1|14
CATSEPPFASPQFF
TGTGCCACCAGTGAACCTCCATTTGCGTCCCCGCAGTTCTTC
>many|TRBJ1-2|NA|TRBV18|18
CASSLSRTGGGDDYGYTF
TGTGCCAGCTCACTATCTAGGACGGGGGGCGGCGACGACTATGGCTACACCTTC
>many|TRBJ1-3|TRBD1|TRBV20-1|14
CSASRGAGGHTIYF
TGCAGTGCTAGCCGTGGGGCAGGGGGACACACCATATATTTT
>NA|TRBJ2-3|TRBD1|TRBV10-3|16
CAISDRGTGGTDTQYF
TGTGCCATCAGTGACAGGGGGACGGGTGGCACAGATACGCAGTATTTT
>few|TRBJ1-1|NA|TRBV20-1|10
CSASEMLAFF
TGCAGTGCTAGCGAAATGCTGGCTTTCTTT
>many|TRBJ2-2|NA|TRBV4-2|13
CATRDQNTGELFF
TGTGCCACGAGGGACCAGAACACCGGGGAGCTGTTTTTT
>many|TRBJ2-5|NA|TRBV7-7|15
CASSSHVGRRETQHF
TGTGCTAGCAGCTCCCACGTAGGGCGACGGGAGACCCAGCACTTC
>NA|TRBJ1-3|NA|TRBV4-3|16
CASSQATGSIGNTIYF
TGCGCCAGCAGCCAGGCTACAGGGTCTATCGGAAACACCATATATTTT
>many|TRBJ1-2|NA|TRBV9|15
CASSVEQGGRVGYTF
TGTGCCAGCAGCGTAGAGCAAGGAGGGAGAGTTGGCTACACCTTC
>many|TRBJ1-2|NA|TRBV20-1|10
CSAIHYGYTF
TGCAGTGCTATCCATTATGGCTACACCTTC
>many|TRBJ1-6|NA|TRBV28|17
CASSLRPPSSYNSPLHF
TGTGCCAGCAGTTTAAGGCCACCAAGCTCCTATAATTCACCCCTCCACTTT
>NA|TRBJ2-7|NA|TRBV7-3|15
CASSLTGRGSCEQYF
TGTGCCAGCAGCTTAACGGGACGGGGCTCCTGCGAGCAGTACTTC
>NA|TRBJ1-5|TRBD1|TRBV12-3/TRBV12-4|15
CASSWTGCGNQPQHF
TGTGCCAGCAGTTGGACAGGCTGTGGCAATCAGCCCCAGCATTTT
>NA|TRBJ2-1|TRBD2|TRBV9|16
CASSEGGLAPYNGQFF
TGCGCCAGCAGCGAGGGAGGACTAGCGCCCTACAATGGGCAGTTCTTC
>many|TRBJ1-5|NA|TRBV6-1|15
CASSEQVLSNQPQHF
TGTGCCAGCAGTGAACAGGTTCTAAGCAATCAGCCCCAGCATTTT
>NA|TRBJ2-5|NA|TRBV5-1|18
CASSFDPGSSKSGKTQYF
TGCGCCAGCAGCTTTGACCCGGGATCCTCCAAGTCGGGAAAGACCCAGTACTTC